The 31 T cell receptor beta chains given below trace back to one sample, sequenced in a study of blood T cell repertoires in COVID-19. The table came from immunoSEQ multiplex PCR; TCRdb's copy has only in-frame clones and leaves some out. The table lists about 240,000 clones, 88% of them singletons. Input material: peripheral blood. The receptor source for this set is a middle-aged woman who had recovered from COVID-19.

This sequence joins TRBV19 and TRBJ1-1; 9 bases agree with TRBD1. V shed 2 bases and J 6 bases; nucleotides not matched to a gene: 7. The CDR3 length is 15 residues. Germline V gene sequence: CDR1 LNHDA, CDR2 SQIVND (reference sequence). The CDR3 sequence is CASSIFPGTGSEAFF. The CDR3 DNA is TGTGCCAGTAGTATATTCCCCGGGACAGGGTCTGAAGCTTTCTTT.

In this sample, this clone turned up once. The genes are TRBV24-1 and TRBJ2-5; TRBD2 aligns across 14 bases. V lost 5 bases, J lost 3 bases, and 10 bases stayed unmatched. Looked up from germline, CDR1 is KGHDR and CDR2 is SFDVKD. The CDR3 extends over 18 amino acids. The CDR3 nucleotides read TGTGCCACCAGTGGCCCCCGACTAGCGGGAGGGCCCAAAGAGACCCAGTACTTC. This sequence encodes CATSGPRLAGGPKETQYF.

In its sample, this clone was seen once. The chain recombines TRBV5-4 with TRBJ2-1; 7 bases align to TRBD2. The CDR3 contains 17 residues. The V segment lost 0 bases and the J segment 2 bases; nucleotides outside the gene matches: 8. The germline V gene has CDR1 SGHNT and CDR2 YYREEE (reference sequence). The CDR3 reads CASSLGGGAPPYNEQFF. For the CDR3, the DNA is TGTGCCAGCAGCTTGGGGGGGGGAGCCCCACCCTACAATGAGCAGTTCTTC.

The CDR3 region is CASSRSLAGGMNEQFF. The DNA of the CDR3 is TGTGCCAGCAGCCGCTCACTAGCGGGAGGAATGAATGAGCAGTTCTTC. The chain couples TRBV7-2 to TRBJ2-1, with 12 bases lining up with TRBD2. CDR3 length equals 16 residues. Per the germline V gene, CDR1 is SGHTA and CDR2 is FQGNSA. The junction had 9 bases not matched to a gene; V was cut back by 5 bases and J by 7 bases.

The CDR3 DNA is TGCGCCAGCAGCTATGGGACTAGCGGGAGTCTGGACTCCTACGAGCAGTACTTC. Translation: CASSYGTSGSLDSYEQYF. This chain joins TRBV5-1 and TRBJ2-7; 14 positions match TRBD2. Germline values: CDR1 SGHRS, CDR2 YFSETQ. The CDR3 has 18 residues. Trimming took 3 bases from V and 0 from J; bases not matched to a gene: 8.

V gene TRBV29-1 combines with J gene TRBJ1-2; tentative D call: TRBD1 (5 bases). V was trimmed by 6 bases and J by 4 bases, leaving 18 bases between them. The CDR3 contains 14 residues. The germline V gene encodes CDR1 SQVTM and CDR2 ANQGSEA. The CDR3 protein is CSVGGTGGGYGYTF. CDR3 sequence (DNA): TGCAGCGTCGGGGGAACCGGGGGTGGCTATGGCTACACCTTC.

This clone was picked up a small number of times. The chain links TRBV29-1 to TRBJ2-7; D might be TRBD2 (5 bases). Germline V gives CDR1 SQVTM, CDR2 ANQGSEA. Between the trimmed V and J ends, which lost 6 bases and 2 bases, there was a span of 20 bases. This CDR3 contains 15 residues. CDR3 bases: TGCAGCGTCCGCTCTGCGGGCGACGGACCCTACGAGCAGTACTTC. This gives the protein CSVRSAGDGPYEQYF.

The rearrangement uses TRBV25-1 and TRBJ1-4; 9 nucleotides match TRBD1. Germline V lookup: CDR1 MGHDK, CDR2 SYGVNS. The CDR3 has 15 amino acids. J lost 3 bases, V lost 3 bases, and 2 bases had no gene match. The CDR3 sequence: CASSEGDRANEKLFF. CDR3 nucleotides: TGTGCCAGCAGTGAGGGGGACAGGGCTAATGAAAAACTGTTTTTT.

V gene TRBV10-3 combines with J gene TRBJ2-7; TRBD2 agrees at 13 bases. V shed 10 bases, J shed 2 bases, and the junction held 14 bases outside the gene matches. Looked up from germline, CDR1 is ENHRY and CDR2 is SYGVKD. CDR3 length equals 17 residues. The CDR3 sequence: CASQRTSGSGATYEQYF. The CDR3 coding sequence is TGTGCCAGCCAACGGACTAGCGGGAGTGGGGCCACCTACGAGCAGTACTTC.

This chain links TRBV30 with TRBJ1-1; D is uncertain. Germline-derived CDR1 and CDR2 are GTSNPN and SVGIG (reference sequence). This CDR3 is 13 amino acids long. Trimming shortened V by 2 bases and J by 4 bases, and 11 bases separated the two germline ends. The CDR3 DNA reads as TGTGCCTGGAGTTTCCGGGTGGGCACTGAAGCTTTCTTT. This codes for CAWSFRVGTEAFF.

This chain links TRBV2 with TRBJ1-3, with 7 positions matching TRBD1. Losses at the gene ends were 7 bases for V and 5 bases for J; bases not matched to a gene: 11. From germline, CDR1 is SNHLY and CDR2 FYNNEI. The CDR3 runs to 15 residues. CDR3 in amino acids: CASIRAGTARNTIYF. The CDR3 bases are TGTGCCAGCATAAGGGCCGGGACAGCTAGAAACACCATATATTTT.

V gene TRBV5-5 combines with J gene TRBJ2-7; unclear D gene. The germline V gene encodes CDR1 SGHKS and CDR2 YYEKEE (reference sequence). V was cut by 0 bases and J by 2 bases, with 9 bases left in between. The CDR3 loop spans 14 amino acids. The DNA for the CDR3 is TGTGCCAGCAGCTTGGGGGCAGGTACCTACGAGCAGTACGTC. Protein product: CASSLGAGTYEQYV.

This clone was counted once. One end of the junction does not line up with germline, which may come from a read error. The CDR3 is CASSLGLAGGRETQYF. CDR3 DNA sequence: TGTGCTAGCAGCTTAGGACTAGCGGGAGGACGGGAGACCCAGTACTTC. V usage is TRBV7-7 and J usage is TRBJ2-5; TRBD2 aligns across 14 bases. Germline CDR1 is SSHAT and CDR2 is FNYEAQ (reference sequence). The CDR3 has 16 amino acids. Full variable domain (rest looked up from reference TRBV7-7 and TRBJ2-5): GAGVSQSPRYKVTKRGQDVTLRCDPISSHATLYWYQQALGQGPEFLTYFNYEAQPDKSGLPSDRFSAERPEGSISTLTIQRTEQRDSAMYRCASSLGLAGGRETQYFGPGTRLLVL.

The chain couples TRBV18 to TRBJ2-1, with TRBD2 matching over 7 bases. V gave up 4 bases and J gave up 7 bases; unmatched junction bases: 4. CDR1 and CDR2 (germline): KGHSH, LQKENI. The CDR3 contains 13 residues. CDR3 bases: TGTGCCAGCTCACGAGGACTAGAAAATGAGCAGTTCTTC. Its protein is CASSRGLENEQFF.

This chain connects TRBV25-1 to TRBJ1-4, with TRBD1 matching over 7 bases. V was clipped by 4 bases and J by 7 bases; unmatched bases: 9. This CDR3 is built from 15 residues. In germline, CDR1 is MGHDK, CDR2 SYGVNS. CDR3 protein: CASSARQGLGEKLFF. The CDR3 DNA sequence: TGTGCCAGCAGTGCCAGACAGGGATTGGGTGAAAAACTGTTTTTT. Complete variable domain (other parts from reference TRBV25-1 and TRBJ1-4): EADIYQTPRYLVIGTGKKITLECSQTMGHDKMYWYQQDPGMELHLIHYSYGVNSTEKGDLSSESTVSRIRTEHFPLTLESARPSHTSQYLCASSARQGLGEKLFFGSGTQLSVL.

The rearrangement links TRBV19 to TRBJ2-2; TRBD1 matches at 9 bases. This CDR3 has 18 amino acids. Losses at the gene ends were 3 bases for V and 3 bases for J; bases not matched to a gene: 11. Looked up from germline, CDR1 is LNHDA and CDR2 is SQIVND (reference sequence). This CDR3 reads CASSILRGQGPHTGELFF. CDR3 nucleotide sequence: TGTGCCAGTAGTATCTTGAGGGGACAGGGTCCTCACACCGGGGAGCTGTTTTTT.

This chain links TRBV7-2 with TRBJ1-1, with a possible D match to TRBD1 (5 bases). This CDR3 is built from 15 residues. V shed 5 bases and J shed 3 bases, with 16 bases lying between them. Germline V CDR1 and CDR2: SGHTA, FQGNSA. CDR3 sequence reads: CASSLPRGGDTEAFF. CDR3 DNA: TGTGCCAGCAGCCTCCCCCGGGGGGGTGACACTGAAGCTTTCTTT.

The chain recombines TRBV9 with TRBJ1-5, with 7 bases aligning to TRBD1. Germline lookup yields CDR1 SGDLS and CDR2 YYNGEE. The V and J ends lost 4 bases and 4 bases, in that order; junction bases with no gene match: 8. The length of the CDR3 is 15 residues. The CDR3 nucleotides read TGTGCCAGCAGCCCCCGGGACAGCCAAAATCAGCCCCAGCATTTT. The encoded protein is CASSPRDSQNQPQHF.

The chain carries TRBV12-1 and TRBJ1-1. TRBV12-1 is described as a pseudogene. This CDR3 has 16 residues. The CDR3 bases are TGTGCCAGCACCCCCATTTCCCTGGAGCCCACCAAGGTAGCTTTCTTT. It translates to CASTPISLEPTKVAFF.

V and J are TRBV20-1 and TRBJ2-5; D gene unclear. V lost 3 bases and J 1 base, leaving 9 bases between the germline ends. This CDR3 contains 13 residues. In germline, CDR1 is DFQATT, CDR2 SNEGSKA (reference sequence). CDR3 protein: CSASRHSQETQYF. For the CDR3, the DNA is TGCAGTGCTAGTCGGCACAGCCAAGAGACCCAGTACTTC.

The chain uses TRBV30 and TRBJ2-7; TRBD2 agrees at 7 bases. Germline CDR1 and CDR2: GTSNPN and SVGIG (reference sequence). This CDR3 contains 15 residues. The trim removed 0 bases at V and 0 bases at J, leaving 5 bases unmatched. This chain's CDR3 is CAWSVPGGSSYEQYF. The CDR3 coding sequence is TGTGCCTGGAGTGTACCTGGCGGGAGCTCCTACGAGCAGTACTTC.

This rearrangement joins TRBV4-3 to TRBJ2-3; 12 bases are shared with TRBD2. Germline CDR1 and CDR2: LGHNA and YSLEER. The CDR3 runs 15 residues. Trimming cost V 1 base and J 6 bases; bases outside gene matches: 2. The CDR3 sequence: CASSQVGTSGDTQYF. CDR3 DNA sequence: TGCGCCAGCAGCCAAGTGGGGACTAGCGGGGATACGCAGTATTTT.

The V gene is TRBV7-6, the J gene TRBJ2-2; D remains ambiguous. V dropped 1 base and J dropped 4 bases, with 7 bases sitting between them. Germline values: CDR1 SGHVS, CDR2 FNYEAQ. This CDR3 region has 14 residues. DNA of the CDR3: TGTGCCAGCAGCTTAGGGCCTTCCACCGGGGAGCTGTTTTTT. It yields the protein CASSLGPSTGELFF.

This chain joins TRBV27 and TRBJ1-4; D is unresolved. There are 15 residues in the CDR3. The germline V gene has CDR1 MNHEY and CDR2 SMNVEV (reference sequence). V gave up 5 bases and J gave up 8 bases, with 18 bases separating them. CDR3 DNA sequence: TGTGCCAGCAGTCACCGGGGAGGTTCTGGAGAAAAACTGTTTTTT. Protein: CASSHRGGSGEKLFF.

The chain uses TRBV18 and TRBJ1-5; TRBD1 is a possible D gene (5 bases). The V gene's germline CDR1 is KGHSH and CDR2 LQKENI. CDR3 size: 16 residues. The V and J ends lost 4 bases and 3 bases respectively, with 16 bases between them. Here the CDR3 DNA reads TGTGCCAGCTCACTCAGTAATGGACAAATCAATCAGCCCCAGCATTTT. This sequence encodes CASSLSNGQINQPQHF.

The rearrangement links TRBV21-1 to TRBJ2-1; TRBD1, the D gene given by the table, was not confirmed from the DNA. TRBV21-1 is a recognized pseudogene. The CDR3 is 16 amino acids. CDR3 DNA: TGTGCCAGCAGCAAAGGGAGGACAGTCCCCTACAATGAGCAGTTCTTC. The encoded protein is CASSKGRTVPYNEQFF.

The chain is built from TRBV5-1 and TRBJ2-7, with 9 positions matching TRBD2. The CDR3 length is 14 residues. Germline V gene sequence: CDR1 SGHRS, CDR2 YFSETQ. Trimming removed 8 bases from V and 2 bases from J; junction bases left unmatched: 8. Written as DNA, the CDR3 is TGCGCCAGAGGTGGGGCTAGCGGGGCCTACGAGCAGTACGTC. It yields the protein CARGGASGAYEQYV.

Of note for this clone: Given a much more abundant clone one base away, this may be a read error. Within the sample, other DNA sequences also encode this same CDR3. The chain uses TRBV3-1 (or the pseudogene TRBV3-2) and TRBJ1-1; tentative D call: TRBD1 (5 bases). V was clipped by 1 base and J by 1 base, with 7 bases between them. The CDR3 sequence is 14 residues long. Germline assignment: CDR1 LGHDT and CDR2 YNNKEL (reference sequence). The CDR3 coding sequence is TGTGCCAGCAGCCAAGTGGGGGGGAACACTGAAGCTTTCTTT. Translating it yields CASSQVGGNTEAFF.

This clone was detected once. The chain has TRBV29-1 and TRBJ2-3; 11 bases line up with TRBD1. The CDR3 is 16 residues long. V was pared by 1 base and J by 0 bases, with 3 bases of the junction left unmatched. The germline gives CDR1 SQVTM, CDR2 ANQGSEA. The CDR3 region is CSVEGTGGSSTDTQYF. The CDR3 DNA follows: TGCAGCGTTGAAGGGACAGGGGGCTCTAGCACAGATACGCAGTATTTT.

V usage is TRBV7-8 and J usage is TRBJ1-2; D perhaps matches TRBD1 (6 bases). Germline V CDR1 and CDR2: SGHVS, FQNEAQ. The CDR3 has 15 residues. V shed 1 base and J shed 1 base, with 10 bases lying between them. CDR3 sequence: CASSLVAGDNYGYTF. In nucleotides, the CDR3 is TGTGCCAGCAGCTTAGTGGCAGGGGATAACTATGGCTACACCTTC.

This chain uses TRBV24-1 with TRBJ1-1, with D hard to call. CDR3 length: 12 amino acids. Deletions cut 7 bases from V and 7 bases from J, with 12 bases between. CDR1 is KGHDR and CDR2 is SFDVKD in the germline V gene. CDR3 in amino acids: CATSQAPGEAFF. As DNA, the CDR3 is TGTGCCACCAGCCAGGCACCCGGTGAAGCTTTCTTT.